This TCR beta chain was sequenced in a study of blood T cell repertoires in COVID-19. This clone was counted once. The CDR3 extends over 13 amino acids. The V end lost 6 bases, the J end lost 15 bases, and 22 bases lay between the germline ends. CDR1 MNHEY and CDR2 SVGAGI come from the germline V gene. Assay: immunoSEQ multiplex PCR; the TCRdb copy retains only in-frame clones and omits some. The profile covers under 200,000 clones, with 87% appearing a single time and approximately 21% taken by the ten largest. The TCR sequence derives from a man in his 60s with active or convalescent COVID-19. The sequenced sample was peripheral blood. This chain connects TRBV6-5 to TRBJ2-3; weak D call: TRBD1 (6 bases). The DNA for the CDR3 is TGTGCCAGCAGCGACCTTAACCGGGACACCCTTTATTTT. Its translation: CASSDLNRDTLYF.